Following are 19 T cell receptor beta chains from one sample sequenced in a study of spatial heterogeneity in lung cancer. Specified time point: blood at routine non-recurrence follow-up after resection. TCRdb re-analysed the 5' RACE reads in MiXCR, keeping a single row per CDR3 protein. The table records over 45,000 distinct CDR3 sequences, 10% to 15% of them present only once. The material was PBMCs, obtained at follow-up. These receptors were collected from a male donor with early-stage non-small cell lung cancer.

The table lists this clonotype with many counts. This chain uses TRBV19 with TRBJ2-7, with 10 bases fitting TRBD2. This CDR3 is built from 17 residues. Germline CDR1 LNHDA, CDR2 SQIVND (reference sequence). V lost 6 bases, J lost 6 bases, and 17 bases stayed unmatched. DNA of the CDR3: TGTGCCAGTAGCGACCAGGTACTAGCGGGGCCAAAACCCGAGCAGTACTTC. This codes for CASSDQVLAGPKPEQYF.

The sample holds many counts of this clonotype. V gene TRBV5-4 combines with J gene TRBJ2-7; D is unclear. The V end was cut by 4 bases, the J end by 2 bases, with 4 bases between. This CDR3 has 11 residues. Germline values: CDR1 SGHNT, CDR2 YYREEE (reference sequence). This CDR3 is CASSGTYEQYF. The CDR3 DNA follows: TGTGCCAGCAGCGGAACCTACGAGCAGTACTTC.

V is TRBV7-9 and J is TRBJ1-2; TRBD1 matches at 10 bases. Trimming cost V 5 bases and J 4 bases; bases outside gene matches: 16. CDR3 size: 18 residues. CDR1 is SEHNR, CDR2 FQNEAQ, per germline (reference sequence). The CDR3 region is CASSLGGQGIEGRYGYTF. Here the CDR3 DNA reads TGTGCCAGCAGCCTAGGGGGACAGGGGATAGAAGGTCGCTATGGCTACACCTTC. The variable domain in full, with the rest retrieved from reference TRBV7-9 and TRBJ1-2, is DTGVSQNPRHKITKRGQNVTFRCDPISEHNRLYWYRQTLGQGPEFLTYFQNEAQLEKSRLLSDRFSAERPKGSFSTLEIQRTEQGDSAMYLCASSLGGQGIEGRYGYTFGSGTRLTVV.

This clonotype was seen only a few times. This chain joins TRBV7-9 and TRBJ1-4; D uncertain. With 0 bases removed from V and 3 bases from J, the gap between germline ends came to 17 bases. The CDR3 extends over 18 amino acids. Germline values: CDR1 SEHNR, CDR2 FQNEAQ (reference sequence). CDR3 nucleotides: TGTGCCAGCAGCTTAGCGAAAACCATTGCGGGGTCTAATGAAAAACTGTTTTTT. Amino acids: CASSLAKTIAGSNEKLFF. Variable domain in full (rest from reference TRBV7-9 and TRBJ1-4): DTGVSQNPRHKITKRGQNVTFRCDPISEHNRLYWYRQTLGQGPEFLTYFQNEAQLEKSRLLSDRFSAERPKGSFSTLEIQRTEQGDSAMYLCASSLAKTIAGSNEKLFFGSGTQLSVL.

This clonotype was found a few times. The rearrangement joins TRBV5-1 to TRBJ2-6; D ambiguous. The ends were cut back, 0 bases at V and 0 bases at J, with 10 bases in the middle. The length of the CDR3 is 17 residues. The V gene's germline CDR1 is SGHRS and CDR2 YFSETQ. This chain's CDR3 is CASSLGHSSSGANVLTF. CDR3 DNA: TGCGCCAGCAGCTTGGGTCATAGTAGCTCTGGGGCCAACGTCCTGACTTTC. The full variable domain, in which reference TRBV5-1 and TRBJ2-6 provide the parts outside the CDR3, is KAGVTQTPRYLIKTRGQQVTLSCSPISGHRSVSWYQQTPGQGLQFLFEYFSETQRNKGNFPGRFSGRQFSNSRSEMNVSTLELGDSALYLCASSLGHSSSGANVLTFGAGSRLTVL.

Comments on this clonotype: A much larger clone lies a single base off, so this may be a read error. The rearrangement links TRBV12-3 or TRBV12-4 to TRBJ2-7, with a weak D call TRBD2 (6 bases). The CDR3 spans 17 residues. The V end was cut by 5 bases, the J end by 0 bases, with 20 bases between. The chain's CDR3 is CASSRTIGAFGSYEQYF. CDR3 DNA: TGTGCCAGCAGTCGGACTATCGGAGCCTTCGGCTCCTACGAGCAGTACTTC.

This clonotype was detected ten times or more. The chain is built from TRBV29-1 and TRBJ2-1, with 7 bases aligning to TRBD1. Germline V gene lookup returns CDR1 SQVTM and CDR2 ANQGSEA. The CDR3 is made up of 13 amino acids. CDR3 sequence reads: CTVLTGSVNEQFF. The CDR3 DNA is TGCACCGTACTGACAGGGTCAGTGAATGAGCAGTTCTTC.

The V and J genes are TRBV19 and TRBJ2-3; D may be TRBD2 (6 bases). Per germline, CDR1 LNHDA and CDR2 SQIVND (reference sequence). V lost 6 bases, J lost 6 bases, and 16 bases lay in between. The CDR3 consists of 14 residues. CDR3 loop: CASRPPGVADTQYF. In DNA form, the CDR3 reads TGTGCCAGTAGACCCCCGGGGGTGGCGGATACGCAGTATTTT.

This clonotype was counted many times. The chain combines TRBV19 with TRBJ2-5; 14 bases match TRBD2. The J segment lost 3 bases and the V segment lost 6 bases, leaving 6 bases of the junction unmatched. The CDR3 runs to 16 residues. Germline V gene data show CDR1 as LNHDA and CDR2 as SQIVND (reference sequence). The CDR3 protein is CASRRRGLAGEETQYF. DNA for the CDR3: TGTGCCAGTAGGAGGCGGGGACTAGCGGGGGAAGAGACCCAGTACTTC.

A few counts support this clonotype. This chain connects TRBV27 to TRBJ2-3, with D unclear. The germline gives CDR1 MNHEY, CDR2 SMNVEV (reference sequence). The ends were cut back, 6 bases at V and 2 bases at J, with 12 bases in the middle. The CDR3 has 14 residues. CDR3 in DNA: TGTGCCAGCAGCGTGGGTTTTCCCACAGATACGCAGTATTTT. Protein sequence: CASSVGFPTDTQYF.

This clonotype has ten or more counts. V gene TRBV28 combines with J gene TRBJ2-1; D not resolved. This CDR3 is 12 amino acids long. CDR1 is MDHEN, CDR2 SYDVKM, per germline. Trimming shortened V by 5 bases and J by 6 bases, and 8 bases separated the two germline ends. The CDR3 reads CASSPSGNEQFF. The CDR3, as DNA: TGTGCCAGCAGTCCTAGTGGCAATGAGCAGTTCTTC.

The sample holds a few counts of this clonotype. The chain links TRBV6-5 to TRBJ2-1; D is possibly TRBD1 or TRBD2 (8 bases each). Per the germline V gene, CDR1 is MNHEY and CDR2 is SVGAGI. There are 16 residues in the CDR3. The germline V and J ends were trimmed by 6 bases and 2 bases, with 17 bases remaining between them. CDR3 bases: TGTGCCAGCAGGTCGGGGGGGGACAGGCCCTACAATGAGCAGTTCTTC. Amino acids: CASRSGGDRPYNEQFF.

This chain uses TRBV7-2 with TRBJ1-5; D gene ambiguous. V lost 2 bases to trimming and J lost 3 bases, with 8 bases between them. Per germline, CDR1 SGHTA and CDR2 FQGNSA. The length of the CDR3 is 14 residues. CDR3 bases: TGTGCCAGCAGCTTATACTCAACCAATCAGCCCCAGCATTTT. Translation: CASSLYSTNQPQHF.

This clonotype was counted only a few times. V gene TRBV4-3 combines with J gene TRBJ1-1; no reliable D call. Between the trimmed V and J ends, which lost 1 base and 4 bases, there was a span of 10 bases. In germline, CDR1 is LGHNA, CDR2 YSLEER. CDR3 length: 14 amino acids. CDR3 in amino acids: CASSQGTAVTEAFF. CDR3 nucleotides: TGCGCCAGCAGCCAAGGGACCGCGGTCACTGAAGCTTTCTTT.

This clonotype was seen ten or more times. The rearrangement uses TRBV29-1 and TRBJ2-7; D not resolved. V was trimmed by 4 bases and J by 7 bases, leaving 8 bases between them. Germline V lookup: CDR1 SQVTM, CDR2 ANQGSEA. This CDR3 is built from 10 residues. The CDR3 spells CSVADGEQYF. Here the CDR3 DNA reads TGCAGCGTTGCCGATGGGGAGCAGTACTTC.

This clonotype was recorded many times. CDR3 in amino acids: CASSGDRPDTQYF. CDR3 DNA sequence: TGCGCCAGCAGCGGGGACCGTCCAGATACGCAGTATTTT. The V and J genes are TRBV5-1 and TRBJ2-3; D tentatively reads TRBD1 or TRBD2 (5 bases each). The CDR3 loop spans 13 amino acids. Germline V gene sequence: CDR1 SGHRS, CDR2 YFSETQ. Trimming took 4 bases from V and 4 from J, leaving 10 bases between them.

This clonotype was detected many times. The rearrangement links TRBV25-1 to TRBJ2-2; weak D call: TRBD1 (6 bases). V shed 6 bases and J shed 5 bases, with 19 bases lying between them. The CDR3 spans 16 residues. The germline V gene has CDR1 MGHDK and CDR2 SYGVNS. In DNA, the CDR3 is TGTGCCAGCAGGTCTCATCAGGGGAACCCGACCGGGGAGCTGTTTTTT. It yields the protein CASRSHQGNPTGELFF.

This clonotype was picked up many times. The V and J genes are TRBV10-1 and TRBJ2-4; D perhaps matches TRBD1 (6 bases). Germline V gene sequence: CDR1 WNHNN, CDR2 SYGVQD (reference sequence). CDR3 length: 15 amino acids. Trimming shortened V by 10 bases and J by 1 base, and 17 bases separated the two germline ends. CDR3 in DNA: TGCGCCACCGGACAGTCTTCCGAGGCCAAAAACATTCAGTACTTC. The encoded protein is CATGQSSEAKNIQYF.

This clonotype was picked up a small number of times. The chain links TRBV5-4 to TRBJ1-1; TRBD1 matches at 9 bases. There are 16 residues in the CDR3. The V segment lost 0 bases and the J segment 0 bases; nucleotides outside the gene matches: 3. Per the germline V gene, CDR1 is SGHNT and CDR2 is YYREEE (reference sequence). As DNA, the CDR3 is TGTGCCAGCAGCTTGGACAGGGGGCTGATGAACACTGAAGCTTTCTTT. Protein product: CASSLDRGLMNTEAFF.